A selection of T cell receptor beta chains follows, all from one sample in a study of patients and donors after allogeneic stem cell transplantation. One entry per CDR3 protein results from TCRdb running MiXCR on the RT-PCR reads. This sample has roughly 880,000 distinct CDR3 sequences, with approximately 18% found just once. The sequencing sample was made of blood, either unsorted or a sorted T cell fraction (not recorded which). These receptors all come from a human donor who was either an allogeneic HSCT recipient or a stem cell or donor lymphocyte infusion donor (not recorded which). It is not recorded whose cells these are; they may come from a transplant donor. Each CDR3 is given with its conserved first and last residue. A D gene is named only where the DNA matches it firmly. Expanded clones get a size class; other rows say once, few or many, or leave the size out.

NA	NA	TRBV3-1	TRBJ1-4	CASSPRNPRWGGKLFF	TGTGCCAGCAGCCCCCGAAACCCACGTTGGGGTGGAAAACTGTTTTTT
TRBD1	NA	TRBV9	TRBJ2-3	CASSADRATDTQYF	TGTGCCAGCAGCGCGGACAGGGCCACAGATACGCAGTATTTT
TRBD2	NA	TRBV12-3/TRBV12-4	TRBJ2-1	CASKSGTSGLNEQFF	TGTGCCAGCAAATCCGGGACTAGCGGGCTGAATGAGCAGTTCTTC
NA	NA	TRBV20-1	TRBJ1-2	CSARERRDLTYGYTF	TGCAGTGCTAGAGAGCGCCGGGACCTTACCTACGGCTACACCTTC
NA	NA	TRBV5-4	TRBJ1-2	CASNSPLMAGYYGYTF	TGTGCCAGCAATTCACCTCTTATGGCGGGCTACTATGGCTACACCTTC
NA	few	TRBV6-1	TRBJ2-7	CASAIGGPISSYEQYF	TGTGCCAGCGCAATTGGGGGCCCGATAAGCTCCTACGAGCAGTACTTC
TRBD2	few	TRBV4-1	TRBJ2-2	CASSQELAGPNTGELFF	TGCGCCAGCAGCCAAGAACTAGCGGGACCGAACACCGGGGAGCTGTTTTTT
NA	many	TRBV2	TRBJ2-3	CASEGGSWADTQYF	TGTGCCAGCGAGGGAGGTTCGTGGGCAGATACGCAGTATTTT
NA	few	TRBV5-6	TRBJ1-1	CASSLGTLRQGDEAFF	TGTGCCAGCAGCTTGGGGACCTTAAGGCAGGGCGATGAAGCTTTCTTT
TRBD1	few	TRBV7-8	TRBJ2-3	CASSEHPSGQGANTDTQYF	TGTGCCAGCAGCGAACACCCTTCGGGACAGGGGGCGAACACAGATACGCAGTATTTT
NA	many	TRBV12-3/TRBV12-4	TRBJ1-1	CASSFPTQGNTEAFF	TGTGCCAGCAGTTTCCCCACTCAGGGAAACACTGAAGCTTTCTTT
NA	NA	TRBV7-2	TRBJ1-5	CASSPPRKQVEEPQHF	TGTGCCAGCAGCCCCCCCCGTAAACAGGTGGAGGAGCCCCAGCATTTT
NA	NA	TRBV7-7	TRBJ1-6	CASSLAQGSDSPLHF	TGTGCTAGCAGCTTAGCCCAGGGATCGGATTCACCCCTCCACTTT
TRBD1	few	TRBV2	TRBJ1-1	CASSRQGKAFF	TGTGCCAGCAGTAGACAGGGTAAAGCTTTCTTT
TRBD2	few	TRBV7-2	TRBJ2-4	CASSYRGGGLAKNIQYF	TGTGCCAGCAGCTACCGGGGGGGTGGACTAGCCAAAAACATTCAGTACTTC
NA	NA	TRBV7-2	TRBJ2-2	CASSLGQHELFF	TGTGCCAGCAGCTTAGGACAGCACGAGCTGTTTTTT
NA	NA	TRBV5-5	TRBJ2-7	CASSLPRGPLYEQYF	TGTGCCAGCAGTCTCCCGCGGGGCCCCCTTTACGAGCAGTACTTC
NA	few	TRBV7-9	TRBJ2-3	CASTNPGLSTDTQYF	TGTGCCAGCACCAACCCAGGGCTTAGCACAGATACGCAGTATTTT
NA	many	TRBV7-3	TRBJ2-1	CASSLTTDNEQFF	TGTGCCAGCAGCTTGACTACAGACAATGAGCAGTTCTTC
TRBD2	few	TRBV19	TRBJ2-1	CASSIEAGGYNEQFF	TGTGCCAGTAGTATAGAAGCGGGAGGTTACAATGAGCAGTTCTTC
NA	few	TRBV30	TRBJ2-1	CAWSGPNEQFF	TGTGCCTGGAGTGGGCCGAATGAGCAGTTCTTC
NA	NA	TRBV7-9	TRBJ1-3	CASSPRGLGPGNTIYF	TGTGCCAGCAGCCCAAGGGGTTTGGGGCCCGGAAACACCATATATTTT
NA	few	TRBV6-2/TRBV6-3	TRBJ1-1	CASSYGVRGVYTEAFF	TGTGCCAGCAGTTACGGGGTCAGAGGGGTATACACTGAAGCTTTCTTT
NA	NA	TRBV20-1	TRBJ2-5	CSAKPASETQYF	TGCAGTGCTAAACCGGCTTCCGAGACCCAGTACTTC
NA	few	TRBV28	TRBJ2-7	CASRASGGRSREQYF	TGTGCCAGCAGAGCCTCTGGGGGGCGAAGTCGCGAGCAGTACTTC
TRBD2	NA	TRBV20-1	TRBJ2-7	CSARDRRTSAPYEQYF	TGCAGTGCTAGAGATCGGCGGACTAGCGCGCCCTACGAGCAGTACTTC
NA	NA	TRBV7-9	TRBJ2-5	CASSPVVGDQETQYF	TGTGCCAGCAGCCCTGTGGTGGGAGATCAAGAGACCCAGTACTTC
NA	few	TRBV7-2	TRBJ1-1	CASSPLNGNSEF	TGTGCCAGCAGCCCTCTTAACGGGAATTCAGAATTT
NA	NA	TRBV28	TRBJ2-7	CASSFFYEQYF	TGTGCCAGCAGTTTTTTCTACGAGCAGTACTTC
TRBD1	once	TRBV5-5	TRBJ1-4	CASRPSGQGREKLFF	TGTGCCAGCAGGCCCTCAGGACAGGGGAGGGAAAAACTGTTTTTT
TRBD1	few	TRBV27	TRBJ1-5	CASNRGISNQPQHF	TGTGCCAGCAACAGGGGAATAAGCAATCAGCCCCAGCATTTT
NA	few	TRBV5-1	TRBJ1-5	CASSPTLNSNQPQHF	TGCGCCAGCAGCCCGACCTTAAATAGCAATCAGCCCCAGCATTTT
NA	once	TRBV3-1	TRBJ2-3	CASSQWGRGTDTQYF	TGTGCCAGCAGCCAATGGGGAAGGGGCACAGATACGCAGTATTTT
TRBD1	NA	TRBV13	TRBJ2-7	CASSPPGQGASEQYF	TGTGCCAGCAGCCCTCCGGGACAGGGGGCATCCGAGCAGTACTTC
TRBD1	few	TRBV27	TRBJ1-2	CASSLSIYDRDYGYTF	TGTGCCAGCAGTTTATCTATTTACGACAGGGACTATGGCTACACCTTC
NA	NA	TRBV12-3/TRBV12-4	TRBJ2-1	CASSSHSRGGNEQFF	TGTGCCAGCAGTTCCCACAGCCGAGGGGGAAATGAGCAGTTCTTC
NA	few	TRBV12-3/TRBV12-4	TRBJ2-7	CASSSDETYEQYF	TGTGCCAGCAGCTCCGACGAGACCTACGAGCAGTACTTC
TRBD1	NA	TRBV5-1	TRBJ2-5	CASSLGQGHKLQETQYF	TGCGCCAGCAGCTTGGGACAGGGTCATAAGTTACAAGAGACCCAGTACTTC
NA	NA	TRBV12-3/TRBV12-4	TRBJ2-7	CASSLEAGLGYEQYF	TGTGCCAGCAGTTTAGAGGCAGGCCTCGGCTACGAGCAGTACTTC
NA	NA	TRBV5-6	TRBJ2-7	CASGPYPGTWTYEQYF	TGTGCCAGCGGACCCTACCCCGGGACATGGACCTACGAGCAGTACTTC